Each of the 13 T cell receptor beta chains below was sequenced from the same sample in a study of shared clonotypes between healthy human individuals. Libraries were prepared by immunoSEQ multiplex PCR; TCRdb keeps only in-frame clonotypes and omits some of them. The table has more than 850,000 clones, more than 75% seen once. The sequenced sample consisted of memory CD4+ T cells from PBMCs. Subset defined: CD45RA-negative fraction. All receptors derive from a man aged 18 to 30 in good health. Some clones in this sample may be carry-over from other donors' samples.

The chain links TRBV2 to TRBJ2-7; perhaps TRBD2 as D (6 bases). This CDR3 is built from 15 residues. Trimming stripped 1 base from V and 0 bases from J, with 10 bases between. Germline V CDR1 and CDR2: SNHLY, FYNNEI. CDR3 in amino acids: CASSEGGTNSYEQYF. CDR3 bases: TGTGCCAGCAGTGAAGGCGGGACGAACTCCTACGAGCAGTACTTC.

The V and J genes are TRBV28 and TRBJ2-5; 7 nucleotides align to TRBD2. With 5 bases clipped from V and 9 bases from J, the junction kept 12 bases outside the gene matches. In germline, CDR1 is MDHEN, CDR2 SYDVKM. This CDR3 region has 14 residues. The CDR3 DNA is TGTGCCAGCAGTACCTCGGGGGGAGAATTGTCCCAGTACTTC. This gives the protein CASSTSGGELSQYF.

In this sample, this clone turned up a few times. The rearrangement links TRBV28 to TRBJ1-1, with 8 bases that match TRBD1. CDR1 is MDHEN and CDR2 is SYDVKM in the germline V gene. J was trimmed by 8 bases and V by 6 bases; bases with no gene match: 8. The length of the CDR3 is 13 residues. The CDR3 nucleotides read TGTGCCAGCAGAGACAGGGGTCGAAGGGAAGCTTTCTTT. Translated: CASRDRGRREAFF.

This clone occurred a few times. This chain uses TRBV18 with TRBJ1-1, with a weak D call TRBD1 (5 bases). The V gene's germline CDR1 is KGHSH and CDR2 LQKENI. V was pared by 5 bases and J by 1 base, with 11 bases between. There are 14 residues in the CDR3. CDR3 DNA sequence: TGTGCCAGCTCAAAGCTGGGACCGAACACTGAAGCTTTCTTT. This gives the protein CASSKLGPNTEAFF.

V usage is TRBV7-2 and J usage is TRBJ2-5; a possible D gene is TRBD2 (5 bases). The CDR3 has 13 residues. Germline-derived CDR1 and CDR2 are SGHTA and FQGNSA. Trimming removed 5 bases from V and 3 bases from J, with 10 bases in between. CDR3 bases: TGTGCCAGCAGCCCGTCGGGGAAAGAGACCCAGTACTTC. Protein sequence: CASSPSGKETQYF.

The CDR3 loop reads CASRITGTGKGNYGYTF. Here the CDR3 DNA reads TGTGCCAGCAGGATAACCGGGACAGGTAAAGGAAACTATGGCTACACCTTC. J is TRBJ1-2 and V is TRBV14, with 8 bases fitting TRBD1. This CDR3 is 17 amino acids long. The V gene end was trimmed by 6 bases and the J gene end by 2 bases; junction bases not matched to a gene: 14. The germline V gene has CDR1 SGHDN and CDR2 FVKESK.

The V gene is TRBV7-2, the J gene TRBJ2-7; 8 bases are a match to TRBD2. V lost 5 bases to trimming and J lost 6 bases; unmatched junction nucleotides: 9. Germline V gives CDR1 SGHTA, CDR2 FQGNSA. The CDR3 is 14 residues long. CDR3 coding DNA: TGTGCCAGCAGCCCACTGGGGACTAGTCTCGAGCAGTACTTC. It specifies CASSPLGTSLEQYF.

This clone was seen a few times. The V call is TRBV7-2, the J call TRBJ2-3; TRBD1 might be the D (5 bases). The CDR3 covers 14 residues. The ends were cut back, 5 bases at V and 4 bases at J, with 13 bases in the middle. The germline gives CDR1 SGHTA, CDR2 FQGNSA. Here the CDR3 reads CASSRVGLADTQYF. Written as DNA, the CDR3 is TGTGCCAGCAGCCGGGTGGGGCTGGCAGATACGCAGTATTTT.

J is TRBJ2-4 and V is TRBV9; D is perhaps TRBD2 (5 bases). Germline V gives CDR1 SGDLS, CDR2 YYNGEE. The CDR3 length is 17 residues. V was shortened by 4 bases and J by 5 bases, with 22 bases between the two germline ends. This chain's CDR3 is CASSPAPPTSNQNIQYF. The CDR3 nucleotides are TGTGCCAGCAGCCCCGCTCCCCCAACTAGTAACCAAAACATTCAGTACTTC. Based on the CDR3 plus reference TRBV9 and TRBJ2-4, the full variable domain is DSGVTQTPKHLITATGQRVTLRCSPRSGDLSVYWYQQSLDQGLQFLIQYYNGEERAKGNILERFSAQQFPDLHSELNLSSLELGDSALYFCASSPAPPTSNQNIQYFGAGTRLSVL.

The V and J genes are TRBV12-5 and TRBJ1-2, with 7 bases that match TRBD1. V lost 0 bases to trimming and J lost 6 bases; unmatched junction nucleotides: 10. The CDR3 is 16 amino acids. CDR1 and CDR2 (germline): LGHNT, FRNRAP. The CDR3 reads CASGLVRGGLADGYTF. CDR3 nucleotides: TGTGCTAGTGGTTTGGTACGAGGGGGCTTAGCAGATGGCTACACCTTC.

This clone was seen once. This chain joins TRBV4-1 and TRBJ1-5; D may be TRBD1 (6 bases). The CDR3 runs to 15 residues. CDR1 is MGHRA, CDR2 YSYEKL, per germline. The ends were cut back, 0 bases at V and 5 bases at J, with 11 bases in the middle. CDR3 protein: CASSQDIGGDQPQHF. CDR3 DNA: TGCGCCAGCAGCCAAGATATCGGGGGCGATCAGCCCCAGCATTTT.

The CDR3 protein is CASSFDQADTQYF. The CDR3 DNA reads as TGTGCCAGCAGCTTTGACCAAGCAGATACGCAGTATTTT. The chain is built from TRBV7-3 and TRBJ2-3; D is uncertain. The CDR3 consists of 13 residues. Germline CDR1 and CDR2: SGHTA and FQGTGA. The V and J ends lost 3 bases and 4 bases respectively, with 8 bases between them. Supplemented by reference TRBV7-3 and TRBJ2-3, the full variable domain reads GAGVSQTPSNKVTEKGKYVELRCDPISGHTALYWYRQSLGQGPEFLIYFQGTGAADDSGLPNDRFFAVRPEGSVSTLKIQRTERGDSAVYLCASSFDQADTQYFGPGTRLTVL.

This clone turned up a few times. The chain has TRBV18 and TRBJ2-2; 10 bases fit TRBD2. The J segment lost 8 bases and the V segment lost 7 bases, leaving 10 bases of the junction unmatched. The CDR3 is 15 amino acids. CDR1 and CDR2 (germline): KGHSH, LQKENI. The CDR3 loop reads CASLISGRTAGELFF. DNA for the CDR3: TGTGCCAGCTTGATTAGCGGGAGGACCGCTGGGGAGCTGTTTTTT.